This T cell receptor beta chain was sequenced for a study of T-cell reconstitution after alpha-beta-depleted transplantation in children. The CDR3 runs 13 residues. Trimming shortened V by 5 bases and J by 4 bases, and 8 bases separated the two germline ends. Unique molecular identifiers tagged the TCRbeta library. TCRdb reprocessed the PCR reads with MiXCR, giving one entry per CDR3 protein. The sample contains about 480,000 distinct CDR3 sequences, about 12% of which appear only once. This clonotype showed up many times. V and J are TRBV12-3 or TRBV12-4 and TRBJ2-2; TRBD1 might be the D (6 bases). This receptor was identified in a human donor who donated a stem cell graft to a child with combined immunodeficiency. Sequenced here: PBMCs from the stem cell graft donor, sampled from the stem cell graft. The CDR3, as DNA: TGTGCCAGCAGTGAACAGGGCACCGGGGAGCTGTTTTTT. Translated, it gives CASSEQGTGELFF.